The next 24 T cell receptor beta chains were all read from a single sample in a study of blood T cell repertoires in COVID-19. This table comes from immunoSEQ multiplex PCR, and its TCRdb copy is limited to in-frame clones, with some not included. The sample includes about 220,000 clones, almost 90% seen only once; the top ten take 14% to 15%. Source material: PBMCs or T cells enriched from blood (not recorded which). The source is a woman aged 45-65 years with acute COVID-19.

The chain recombines TRBV5-4 with TRBJ2-7, with 13 bases matching TRBD2. This CDR3 comprises 16 residues. Trimming cost V 4 bases and J 0 bases; bases outside gene matches: 4. Germline CDR1 is SGHNT and CDR2 is YYREEE (reference sequence). The CDR3 spells CASSKGTSGISYEQYF. The CDR3 coding sequence is TGTGCCAGCAGCAAGGGGACTAGCGGGATCTCCTACGAGCAGTACTTC. The full variable domain, rest sourced from reference TRBV5-4 and TRBJ2-7, is ETGVTQSPTHLIKTRGQQVTLRCSSQSGHNTVSWYQQALGQGPQFIFQYYREEENGRGNFPPRFSGLQFPNYSSELNVNALELDDSALYLCASSKGTSGISYEQYFGPGTRLTVT.

This clone was seen once. CDR3 sequence reads: CASSSGQGFTDTQYF. CDR3 DNA: TGCGCCAGCAGCTCGGGACAGGGATTCACAGATACGCAGTATTTT. This chain joins TRBV5-1 and TRBJ2-3; 9 bases agree with TRBD1. Germline CDR1 SGHRS, CDR2 YFSETQ. This CDR3 has 15 residues. J gave up 2 bases and V 3 bases, and 4 bases lay outside the gene matches.

The chain's CDR3 is CASSLVGTKGGDTQYF. The CDR3 DNA reads TGCGCCAGCAGTCTTGTCGGGACCAAAGGGGGAGATACGCAGTATTTT. V is TRBV23-1 and J is TRBJ2-3; D is possibly TRBD1 (6 bases). TRBV23-1 carries the ORF label, with uncertain function. This CDR3 is 16 amino acids long. V gave up 4 bases and J gave up 5 bases, with 19 bases separating them.

The chain combines TRBV27 with TRBJ2-1, with a possible D match to TRBD2 (5 bases). CDR1 and CDR2 from the germline V gene are MNHEY and SMNVEV (reference sequence). V was pared by 3 bases and J by 4 bases, with 19 bases between. The CDR3 runs to 17 residues. CDR3 loop: CASSFNKRTRHYNEQFF. CDR3 bases: TGTGCCAGCAGTTTTAATAAGCGGACCAGACATTACAATGAGCAGTTCTTC.

V is TRBV7-3 and J is TRBJ2-1; D might be TRBD2 (5 bases). CDR1 and CDR2 from the germline V gene are SGHTA and FQGTGA. The CDR3 totals 12 residues. Trimming stripped 5 bases from V and 13 bases from J, with 15 bases between. CDR3 coding DNA: TGTGCCAGCAGCACCGGACTCAGTGCCCAGTTCTTC. This encodes CASSTGLSAQFF.

V gene TRBV28 combines with J gene TRBJ1-2, with 7 bases that match TRBD1. Germline V gene data show CDR1 as MDHEN and CDR2 as SYDVKM. The CDR3 is 14 residues long. The ends lost 10 bases at V and 4 bases at J; junction bases unmatched: 12. CDR3 DNA sequence: TGTGCCACAAAACAGGGGTCCGTTGGCTATGGCTACACCTTC. Its translation: CATKQGSVGYGYTF.

This clone was seen a few times. V is TRBV28 and J is TRBJ2-7; D may be TRBD1 (5 bases). V gave up 6 bases and J gave up 7 bases, with 22 bases separating them. The germline gives CDR1 MDHEN, CDR2 SYDVKM. CDR3 size: 15 residues. CDR3 in DNA: TGTGCCAGCAGAGGACACCGAAACCTCGCGTCGGAGCAGTACTTC. Translated, it gives CASRGHRNLASEQYF.

J is TRBJ1-2 and V is TRBV19; D call uncertain. Trimming took off 4 bases at V and 5 bases at J, with 26 bases between the two ends. The CDR3 extends over 18 amino acids. Germline CDR1 is LNHDA and CDR2 is SQIVND (reference sequence). This CDR3 reads CASSKRKTAVVSRYGYTF. The CDR3 DNA follows: TGTGCCAGTAGTAAACGGAAAACAGCAGTAGTATCCCGGTATGGCTACACCTTC.

Of note for this clone: The same CDR3 can be traced to other DNA sequences in this sample. This chain uses TRBV3-1 (or the pseudogene TRBV3-2) with TRBJ1-2; a possible D gene is TRBD1 (5 bases). The V gene lost 0 bases and the J gene lost 5 bases, with 7 bases spanning the gap. The CDR3 consists of 13 residues. CDR1 is LGHDT, CDR2 YNNKEL, per germline (reference sequence). CDR3 nucleotide sequence: TGTGCCAGCAGCCAAGATCGGGGGTATGGCTACACCTTC. Amino acid sequence: CASSQDRGYGYTF.

The rearrangement joins TRBV28 to TRBJ1-2; 10 bases line up with TRBD1. J gave up 8 bases and V 8 bases, and 8 bases lay outside the gene matches. The germline V gene encodes CDR1 MDHEN and CDR2 SYDVKM. The CDR3 length is 13 residues. CDR3 in DNA: TGTGCCAGCGCGGGGGACAGGGGCTACGGCTACACCTTC. Its protein is CASAGDRGYGYTF.

This CDR3 is CASSPLTSGTDTQYF. The CDR3 region has the DNA TGTGCCAGCAGCCCCCTGACTAGCGGCACAGATACGCAGTATTTT. The V call is TRBV4-2, the J call TRBJ2-3; 8 bases align to TRBD2. In germline, CDR1 is LGHNA, CDR2 YNFKEQ. V was clipped by 4 bases and J by 1 base; unmatched bases: 4. The CDR3 is made up of 15 amino acids.

This clone was picked up many times. Other DNA variants within this sample encode the same CDR3. This rearrangement joins TRBV27 to TRBJ2-7; TRBD1 matches 7 bases. Germline V lookup: CDR1 MNHEY, CDR2 SMNVEV (reference sequence). This CDR3 is 14 amino acids long. With 4 bases clipped from V and 3 bases from J, the junction kept 6 bases outside the gene matches. CDR3 coding DNA: TGTGCCAGCAGTTATGGGGACAGCGTCTACGAGCAGTACTTC. Encoded protein: CASSYGDSVYEQYF.

The CDR3 reads CASNRGNYGYTF. As DNA, the CDR3 is TGTGCCAGCAACAGGGGAAACTATGGCTACACCTTC. The chain carries TRBV28 and TRBJ1-2; the match to TRBD1 covers 7 bases. From germline, CDR1 is MDHEN and CDR2 SYDVKM. The CDR3 is 12 residues long. Trimming took 7 bases from V and 2 from J; bases not matched to a gene: 1.

V gene TRBV10-3 combines with J gene TRBJ2-1; TRBD2 is a possible D gene (5 bases). V lost 2 bases and J lost 2, with 10 bases in between. The CDR3 totals 15 residues. CDR1 and CDR2 from the germline V gene are ENHRY and SYGVKD. The CDR3 sequence is CAISEGLYTYNEQFF. As DNA, the CDR3 is TGTGCCATCAGTGAGGGACTTTACACCTACAATGAGCAGTTCTTC.

The rearrangement links TRBV10-3 to TRBJ1-2; the D gene is possibly TRBD1 (5 bases). CDR3 length equals 14 residues. CDR1 is ENHRY and CDR2 is SYGVKD in the germline V gene. V lost 4 bases, J lost 0 bases, and 9 bases lay in between. The CDR3 bases are TGTGCCATCAGTGGACAGCCATCTAACTATGGCTACACCTTC. Amino acid sequence: CAISGQPSNYGYTF.

The chain joins TRBV5-1 to TRBJ1-6; tentatively, D is TRBD1 (5 bases). The ends were cut back, 1 base at V and 6 bases at J, with 17 bases in the middle. The CDR3 totals 17 residues. The germline V gene has CDR1 SGHRS and CDR2 YFSETQ. For the CDR3, the DNA is TGCGCCAGCAGCTTGTCATTTTCGGCAGGGCTTAATTCACCCCTCCACTTT. Amino acids: CASSLSFSAGLNSPLHF.

The chain employs TRBV13 and TRBJ2-1; a possible D gene is TRBD2 (7 bases). The CDR3 has 19 amino acids. Germline lookup yields CDR1 PRHDT and CDR2 FYEKMQ (reference sequence). The V end was cut by 0 bases, the J end by 4 bases, with 22 bases between. Written as DNA, the CDR3 is TGTGCCAGCAGCTTAGGCCCCCTCGGGGGGCGGTTCCCATACAATGAGCAGTTCTTC. Translation gives CASSLGPLGGRFPYNEQFF.

The CDR3 protein is CASSHSWETQYF. DNA of the CDR3: TGTGCCAGCAGCCACTCTTGGGAGACCCAGTACTTC. The chain joins TRBV7-8 to TRBJ2-5; no clear D gene. The CDR3 runs to 12 residues. CDR1 SGHVS and CDR2 FQNEAQ come from the germline V gene. V was cut by 5 bases and J by 5 bases, with 9 bases left in between.

This clone turned up a few times. The chain combines TRBV5-1 with TRBJ2-7, with 8 nucleotides matching TRBD1. Germline trimming cut 0 bases from V and 7 bases from J; bases unmatched to any gene: 3. The CDR3 spans 13 residues. Germline CDR1 is SGHRS and CDR2 is YFSETQ. CDR3 sequence reads: CASSLAWDREQYF. The CDR3 coding sequence is TGCGCCAGCAGCTTGGCCTGGGACAGGGAGCAGTACTTC.

CDR3 coding DNA: TGTGCCAGCAGCCGAACGGGGTTACTAGCGCCCTACAATGAGCAGTTCTTC. As protein: CASSRTGLLAPYNEQFF. This sequence joins TRBV27 and TRBJ2-1, with TRBD2 matching 7 bases. The CDR3 is 17 amino acids. Germline V gene data show CDR1 as MNHEY and CDR2 as SMNVEV (reference sequence). J gave up 2 bases and V 6 bases, and 13 bases lay outside the gene matches.

V gene TRBV7-9 combines with J gene TRBJ2-1, with no clear D. Germline V gives CDR1 SEHNR, CDR2 FQNEAQ (reference sequence). V gave up 8 bases and J gave up 1 base, with 12 bases separating them. The CDR3 has 14 amino acids. Here the CDR3 reads CASLQAQSYNEQFF. CDR3 DNA: TGTGCCAGCCTCCAAGCCCAATCCTACAATGAGCAGTTCTTC.

V is TRBV7-9 and J is TRBJ1-1, with a possible D match to TRBD1 (6 bases). Deletions cut 5 bases from V and 4 bases from J, with 14 bases between. CDR3 length: 14 residues. Germline V gene data show CDR1 as SEHNR and CDR2 as FQNEAQ (reference sequence). CDR3 DNA: TGTGCCAGCAGCACCCGGGACACAACCACTGAAGCTTTCTTT. It specifies CASSTRDTTTEAFF. The whole variable domain, filled in from reference TRBV7-9 and TRBJ1-1, reads DTGVSQNPRHKITKRGQNVTFRCDPISEHNRLYWYRQTLGQGPEFLTYFQNEAQLEKSRLLSDRFSAERPKGSFSTLEIQRTEQGDSAMYLCASSTRDTTTEAFFGQGTRLTVV.

This chain joins TRBV5-1 and TRBJ2-3; 13 positions match TRBD2. CDR3 length: 17 residues. Unmatched junction bases numbered 8, after V lost 3 bases and J lost 4 bases. Per the germline V gene, CDR1 is SGHRS and CDR2 is YFSETQ. The CDR3 coding sequence is TGCGCCAGCAGCTCGATGGGACTAGCGGGAAGTGCAGATACGCAGTATTTT. Translation gives CASSSMGLAGSADTQYF.

In its sample, this clone was seen once. The chain combines TRBV5-6 with TRBJ2-1, with TRBD2 matching over 8 bases. The germline gives CDR1 SGHDT, CDR2 YYEEEE. This CDR3 region has 17 residues. Trimming at V came to 2 bases and at J to 2 bases, leaving 9 bases not matched to a gene. CDR3 residues: CASSFPSGSGTYNEQFF. CDR3 sequence (DNA): TGTGCCAGCAGCTTCCCCTCGGGTAGCGGGACCTACAATGAGCAGTTCTTC.